The 23 T cell receptor beta chains given below trace back to one sample, sequenced in a study of OX40 agonist ivuxolimab in advanced cancers. This table comes from immunoSEQ multiplex PCR, and its TCRdb copy is limited to in-frame clones, with some not included. Found here are 55,000 to 90,000 clones, 88% of them singletons; the top ten hold around 0.86%. The sample in question was CD4+ or CD8+ T cells sorted from blood, obtained in a trial of the OX40 agonist ivuxolimab. Receptors were obtained from an adult with an advanced solid tumor such as melanoma, head and neck, liver or kidney cancer.

This sequence joins TRBV2 and TRBJ1-3; 9 nucleotides match TRBD1. In germline, CDR1 is SNHLY, CDR2 FYNNEI. V shed 6 bases and J 2 bases; nucleotides not matched to a gene: 5. The CDR3 extends over 15 amino acids. CDR3 protein: CASRDRQGAGNTIYF. In DNA, the CDR3 is TGTGCCAGCAGAGATAGACAGGGGGCTGGAAACACCATATATTTT. Full variable domain (missing parts from reference TRBV2 and TRBJ1-3): EPEVTQTPSHQVTQMGQEVILRCVPISNHLYFYWYRQILGQKVEFLVSFYNNEISEKSEIFDDQFSVERPDGSNFTLKIRSTKLEDSAMYFCASRDRQGAGNTIYFGEGSWLTVV.

The chain recombines TRBV7-2 with TRBJ1-2, with TRBD1 identical over 7 bases. Unmatched junction bases numbered 11, after V lost 4 bases and J lost 12 bases. CDR1 and CDR2 from the germline V gene are SGHTA and FQGNSA. The CDR3 is 13 amino acids. The CDR3 bases are TGTGCCAGCAGCTCCCCCCTATCGGACAGGCACACCTTC. Translating gives CASSSPLSDRHTF.

This clone appeared a few times. CDR3 coding DNA: TGCGCCAGCAGCCAAGATCGATGGCAGGTCGACACCTTC. This translates into CASSQDRWQVDTF. The genes are TRBV4-1 and TRBJ1-2; D is unclear. The CDR3 length is 13 residues. The germline V gene has CDR1 MGHRA and CDR2 YSYEKL. The germline V and J ends were trimmed by 0 bases and 12 bases, with 14 bases remaining between them.

The chain recombines TRBV28 with TRBJ1-5; weak D call: TRBD1 (5 bases). V was clipped by 3 bases and J by 4 bases, with 10 bases between them. The V gene's germline CDR1 is MDHEN and CDR2 SYDVKM. CDR3 length equals 14 residues. DNA for the CDR3: TGTGCCAGCAGTTTGACCGGGGGGAATCAGCCCCAGCATTTT. As protein: CASSLTGGNQPQHF.

The chain carries TRBV7-3 and TRBJ2-1; 7 bases are a match to TRBD1. The trim removed 2 bases at V and 0 bases at J, leaving 7 bases unmatched. CDR3 length: 17 amino acids. Germline V gene lookup returns CDR1 SGHTA and CDR2 FQGTGA. The CDR3 coding sequence is TGTGCCAGCAGCTTACGGGGACAGCCAGGCTCCTACAATGAGCAGTTCTTC. It encodes CASSLRGQPGSYNEQFF.

V gene TRBV18 combines with J gene TRBJ2-3; 13 nucleotides align to TRBD2. The CDR3 spans 20 residues. Germline CDR1 reads KGHSH; CDR2 reads LQKENI. The V gene end was trimmed by 4 bases and the J gene end by 1 base; junction bases not matched to a gene: 14. CDR3 residues: CASSLFQELAGGRRTDTQYF. For the CDR3, the DNA is TGTGCCAGCTCACTCTTTCAGGAACTAGCGGGAGGGAGACGCACAGATACGCAGTATTTT.

This sequence joins TRBV11-3 and TRBJ2-1; no reliable D call. The CDR3 sequence is 13 residues long. The V end lost 8 bases, the J end lost 7 bases, and 15 bases lay between the germline ends. Germline CDR1 and CDR2: SGHNT and YENEEA. CDR3 sequence reads: CASGSEGGNEQFF. The CDR3 bases are TGTGCCAGCGGATCAGAAGGTGGGAATGAGCAGTTCTTC.

This rearrangement joins TRBV4-1 to TRBJ2-1; D unclear. Trimming left V 0 bases short and J 7 bases short, with 13 bases between. CDR3 length: 15 amino acids. From germline, CDR1 is MGHRA and CDR2 YSYEKL. CDR3 DNA: TGCGCCAGCAGCCAAGATGGTAAGGGCTGGAATGAGCAGTTCTTC. Amino acid sequence: CASSQDGKGWNEQFF.

The V call is TRBV28, the J call TRBJ1-5; 8 bases are a match to TRBD1. Trimming at V came to 6 bases and at J to 6 bases, leaving 4 bases not matched to a gene. Germline-derived CDR1 and CDR2 are MDHEN and SYDVKM. CDR3 length: 13 amino acids. CDR3 DNA sequence: TGTGCCAGCAGGGGACAGGCGCCTCAGCCCCAGCATTTT. Its protein is CASRGQAPQPQHF.

V and J are TRBV7-9 and TRBJ2-7, with TRBD1 as a possible D gene (5 bases). V was pared by 5 bases and J by 2 bases, with 13 bases between. Germline V gene data show CDR1 as SEHNR and CDR2 as FQNEAQ (reference sequence). The CDR3 spans 14 residues. The DNA for the CDR3 is TGTGCCAGCAGCCGAACCACAGGTACCTACGAGCAGTACTTC. Translated: CASSRTTGTYEQYF.

This sequence joins TRBV18 and TRBJ1-2, with TRBD1 matching over 7 bases. The CDR3 contains 13 residues. Trimming took 5 bases from V and 6 from J; bases not matched to a gene: 6. Per the germline V gene, CDR1 is KGHSH and CDR2 is LQKENI. The CDR3 loop is CASSARQGDGYTF. Here the CDR3 DNA reads TGTGCCAGCTCAGCCCGACAGGGCGATGGCTACACCTTC.

The V call is TRBV11-2, the J call TRBJ1-1, with no clear D. The CDR3 runs 13 residues. CDR1 is SGHAT and CDR2 is FQNNGV in the germline V gene. Trimming cost V 1 base and J 3 bases, with 6 bases left between them. CDR3: CASSLVADTEAFF. The CDR3 nucleotides read TGTGCCAGCAGCTTAGTAGCGGACACTGAAGCTTTCTTT.

The CDR3 DNA reads as TGTGCCAGCAGACAAAACAGGGGGGAGGGCACAGATACGCAGTATTTT. Translation: CASRQNRGEGTDTQYF. V gene TRBV5-8 combines with J gene TRBJ2-3; the match to TRBD1 covers 8 bases. The CDR3 consists of 16 residues. After removal of 5 bases from V and 1 base from J, the junction contained 9 bases not matched to a gene. The V gene's germline CDR1 is SGHTS and CDR2 YDEGEE.

As DNA, the CDR3 is TGTGCCAGCACACGACAGGGCCAGCCCCAGCATTTT. Protein sequence: CASTRQGQPQHF. This chain connects TRBV6-5 to TRBJ1-5, with TRBD1 matching 7 bases. Per the germline V gene, CDR1 is MNHEY and CDR2 is SVGAGI. V gave up 7 bases and J gave up 7 bases; unmatched junction bases: 4. This CDR3 comprises 12 residues.

V gene TRBV5-5 combines with J gene TRBJ2-7; D might be TRBD1 (6 bases). In germline, CDR1 is SGHKS, CDR2 YYEKEE (reference sequence). V was pared by 0 bases and J by 2 bases, with 12 bases between. The CDR3 consists of 15 residues. The CDR3 is CASSLGTVPPYEQYF. The CDR3 DNA reads as TGTGCCAGCAGCTTGGGGACAGTACCCCCCTACGAGCAGTACTTC.

The chain employs TRBV7-2 and TRBJ1-6; tentatively, D is TRBD1 (6 bases). Between the trimmed V and J ends, which lost 1 base and 5 bases, there was a span of 9 bases. Per germline, CDR1 SGHTA and CDR2 FQGNSA. CDR3 size: 15 residues. DNA of the CDR3: TGTGCCAGCAGCTTAGAGCAGGGGCATAATTCACCCCTCCACTTT. It yields the protein CASSLEQGHNSPLHF.

The chain recombines TRBV7-2 with TRBJ2-1; 7 bases are shared with TRBD1. This CDR3 has 13 amino acids. V shed 4 bases and J 9 bases; nucleotides not matched to a gene: 6. Per the germline V gene, CDR1 is SGHTA and CDR2 is FQGNSA. The DNA for the CDR3 is TGTGCCAGCAGCTCAGGACAGGTGGGTGAGCAGTTCTTC. Its translation is CASSSGQVGEQFF.

The gene calls are TRBV7-2 and TRBJ1-1; D gene uncertain. Germline CDR1 reads SGHTA; CDR2 reads FQGNSA. V gave up 4 bases and J gave up 2 bases, with 11 bases separating them. CDR3 length: 14 residues. CDR3 nucleotides: TGTGCCAGCAGCTACCACGCGGTTAACACTGAAGCTTTCTTT. Translating gives CASSYHAVNTEAFF.

This sequence joins TRBV15 and TRBJ2-1; no firm D call. This CDR3 has 12 residues. V was clipped by 0 bases and J by 7 bases, with 4 bases between them. CDR1 and CDR2 from the germline V gene are LNHNV and YYDKDF (reference sequence). CDR3 nucleotide sequence: TGTGCCACCAGCAGAGATTGGAATGAGCAGTTCTTC. Its translation: CATSRDWNEQFF.

The chain employs TRBV7-9 and TRBJ1-6; the D gene is possibly TRBD1 (5 bases). This CDR3 is built from 14 residues. V lost 2 bases, J lost 7 bases, and 9 bases lay in between. CDR1 and CDR2 from the germline V gene are SEHNR and FQNEAQ (reference sequence). Here the CDR3 reads CASSLRDSNSPLHF. As DNA, the CDR3 is TGTGCCAGCAGCTTACGTGACAGCAATTCACCCCTCCACTTT.

The rearrangement uses TRBV5-6 and TRBJ2-1; D remains ambiguous. Germline-derived CDR1 and CDR2 are SGHDT and YYEEEE. Trimming left V 1 base short and J 7 bases short, with 3 bases between. The CDR3 contains 11 residues. This CDR3 is CASSLWNEQFF. The CDR3 DNA reads as TGTGCCAGCAGCTTGTGGAATGAGCAGTTCTTC.

This clone was counted once. The chain couples TRBV7-2 to TRBJ2-7; no firm D call. The germline CDR1 and CDR2 sequences are SGHTA and FQGNSA. The CDR3 extends over 11 amino acids. With 5 bases removed from V and 0 bases from J, the gap between germline ends came to 2 bases. The CDR3 loop reads CASSASYEQYF. The DNA for the CDR3 is TGTGCCAGCAGCGCCTCCTACGAGCAGTACTTC.

The chain couples TRBV11-2 to TRBJ2-7, with unresolved D. Germline V gives CDR1 SGHAT, CDR2 FQNNGV. With 1 base removed from V and 1 base from J, the gap between germline ends came to 17 bases. The CDR3 is 17 residues long. The CDR3 bases are TGTGCCAGCAGCTTAGGGCAGACGCGTGGGGTATCCTACGAGCAGTACTTC. It translates to CASSLGQTRGVSYEQYF.